This T cell receptor beta chain was recovered during a study of Tregs in tolerant kidney transplant recipients. Worth noting for this clone: The target antigen is unknown.

Only in-frame clones appear in the TCRdb table, and some are missing; sequencing was by immunoSEQ multiplex PCR. The sample includes thousands of clones, about 40% of them seen just once. Germline values: CDR1 SNHLY, CDR2 FYNNEI. This CDR3 spans 15 amino acids. The germline V and J ends were trimmed by 6 bases and 1 base, with 15 bases remaining between them. The rearrangement links TRBV2 to TRBJ1-1; D is ambiguous. The receptor was isolated from a human donor in good health. The specimen sequenced was CD8+ T cells from blood cultured with allogeneic cells. CDR3 region: CASSLGRWANTEAFF. The CDR3 coding sequence is TGTGCCAGCAGCTTAGGAAGGTGGGCGAACACTGAAGCTTTCTTT.